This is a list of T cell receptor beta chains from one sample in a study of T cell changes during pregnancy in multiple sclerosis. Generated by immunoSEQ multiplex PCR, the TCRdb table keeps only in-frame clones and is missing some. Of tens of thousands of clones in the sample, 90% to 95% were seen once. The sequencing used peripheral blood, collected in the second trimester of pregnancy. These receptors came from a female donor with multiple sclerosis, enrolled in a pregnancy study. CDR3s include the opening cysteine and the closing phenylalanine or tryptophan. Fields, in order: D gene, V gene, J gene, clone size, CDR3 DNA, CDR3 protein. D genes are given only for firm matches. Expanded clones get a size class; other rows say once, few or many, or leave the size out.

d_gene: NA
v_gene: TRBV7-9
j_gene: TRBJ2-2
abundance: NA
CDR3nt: TGTGCCAGCAGCCTCCCCCTAGGCAGAAAAAACACCGGGGAGCTGTTTTTT
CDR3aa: CASSLPLGRKNTGELFF

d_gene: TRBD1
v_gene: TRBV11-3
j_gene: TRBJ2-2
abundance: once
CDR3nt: TGTGCCAGCCGGGACAGGAACACCGGGGAGCTGTTTTTT
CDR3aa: CASRDRNTGELFF

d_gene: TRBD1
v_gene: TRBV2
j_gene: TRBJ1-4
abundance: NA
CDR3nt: TGTGCCAGCAGATGGGGCGGGACAGCTAATGAAAAACTGTTTTTT
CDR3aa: CASRWGGTANEKLFF

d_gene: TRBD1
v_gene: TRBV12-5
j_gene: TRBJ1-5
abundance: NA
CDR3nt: TGTGCTAGTGGTTTATCAGGGGGCAGCAATCAGCCCCAGCATTTT
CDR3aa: CASGLSGGSNQPQHF

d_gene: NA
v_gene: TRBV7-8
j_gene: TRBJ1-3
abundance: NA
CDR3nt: TGTGCCAGCAGCTTACCGGCGAGGGTCTCTCTCTCTGGAAACACCATATATTTT
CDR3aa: CASSLPARVSLSGNTIYF

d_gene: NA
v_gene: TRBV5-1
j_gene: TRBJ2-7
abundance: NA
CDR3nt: TGCGCCAGCAGCCGGCTGGACAGTTCGGGCGAGCAGTACTTC
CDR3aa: CASSRLDSSGEQYF

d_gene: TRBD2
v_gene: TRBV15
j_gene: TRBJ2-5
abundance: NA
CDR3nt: TGTGCCACTAGTTGGACTAGCGGGGGGAACCAAGAGACCCAGTACTTC
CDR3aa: CATSWTSGGNQETQYF

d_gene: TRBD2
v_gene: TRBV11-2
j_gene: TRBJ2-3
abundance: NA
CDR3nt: TGTGCCAGCAGCCGAGCGGGGATAGCCTCTAGCACAGATACGCAGTATTTT
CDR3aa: CASSRAGIASSTDTQYF

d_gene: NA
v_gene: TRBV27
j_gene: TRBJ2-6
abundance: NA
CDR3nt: TGTGCCAGCTCCTTGGTCCCAGGGGCCAATCCTGGGGCCAACGTCCTGACTTTC
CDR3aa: CASSLVPGANPGANVLTF

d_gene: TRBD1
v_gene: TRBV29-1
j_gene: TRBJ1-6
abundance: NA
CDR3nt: TGCAGCGTTCGCTCCGGGACAGGGAATTCACCCCTCCACTTT
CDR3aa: CSVRSGTGNSPLHF

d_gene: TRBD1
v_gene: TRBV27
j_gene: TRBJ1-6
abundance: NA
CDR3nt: TGTGCCAGCAGTAACAGGGGGGAAAATTCACCCCTCCACTTT
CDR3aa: CASSNRGENSPLHF

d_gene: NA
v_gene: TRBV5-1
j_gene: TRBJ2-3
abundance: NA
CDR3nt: TGCGCCAGCAGCTTGGTGGGCAGGGAAGGGGATACGCAGTATTTT
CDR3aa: CASSLVGREGDTQYF

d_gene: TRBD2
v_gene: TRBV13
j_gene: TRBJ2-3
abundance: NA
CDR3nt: TGTGCCAGCAGCTCCGATGTAGCGGGGGGAATGGATACGCAGTATTTT
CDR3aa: CASSSDVAGGMDTQYF

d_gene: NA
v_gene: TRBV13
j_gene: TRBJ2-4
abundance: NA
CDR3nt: TGTGCCAGCACCTTAGCCCCAGGGGAGGCCAAAAACATTCAGTACTTC
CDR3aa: CASTLAPGEAKNIQYF

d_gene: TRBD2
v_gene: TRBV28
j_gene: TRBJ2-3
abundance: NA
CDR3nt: TGTGCCAGCAGTTCCATGGGACTAGCGGGGGCCCTCGGCACAGATACGCAGTATTTT
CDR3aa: CASSSMGLAGALGTDTQYF

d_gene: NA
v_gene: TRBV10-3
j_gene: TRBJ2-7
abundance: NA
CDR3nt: TGTGCCATCAGGGTGGGACTTCTCAGCTCCTACGAGCAGTACTTC
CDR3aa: CAIRVGLLSSYEQYF

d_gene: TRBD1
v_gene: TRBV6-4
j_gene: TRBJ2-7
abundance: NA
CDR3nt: TGTGCCAGTGGACAGGGGGTCGACGAGCAGTACTTC
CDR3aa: CASGQGVDEQYF